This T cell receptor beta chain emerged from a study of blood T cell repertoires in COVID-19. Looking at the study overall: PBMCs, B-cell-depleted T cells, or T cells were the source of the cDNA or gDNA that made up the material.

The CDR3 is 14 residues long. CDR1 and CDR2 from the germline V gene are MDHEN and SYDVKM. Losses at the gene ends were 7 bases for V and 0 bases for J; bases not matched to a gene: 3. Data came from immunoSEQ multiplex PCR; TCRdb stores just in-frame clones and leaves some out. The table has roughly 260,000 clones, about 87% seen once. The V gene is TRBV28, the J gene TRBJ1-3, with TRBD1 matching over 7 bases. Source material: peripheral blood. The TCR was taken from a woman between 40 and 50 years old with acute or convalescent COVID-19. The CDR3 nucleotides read TGTGCCAGCATCAGACAGGGCTCTGGAAACACCATATATTTT. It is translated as CASIRQGSGNTIYF. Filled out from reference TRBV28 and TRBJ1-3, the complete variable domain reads DVKVTQSSRYLVKRTGEKVFLECVQDMDHENMFWYRQDPGLGLRLIYFSYDVKMKEKGDIPEGYSVSREKKERFSLILESASTNQTSMYLCASIRQGSGNTIYFGEGSWLTVV.